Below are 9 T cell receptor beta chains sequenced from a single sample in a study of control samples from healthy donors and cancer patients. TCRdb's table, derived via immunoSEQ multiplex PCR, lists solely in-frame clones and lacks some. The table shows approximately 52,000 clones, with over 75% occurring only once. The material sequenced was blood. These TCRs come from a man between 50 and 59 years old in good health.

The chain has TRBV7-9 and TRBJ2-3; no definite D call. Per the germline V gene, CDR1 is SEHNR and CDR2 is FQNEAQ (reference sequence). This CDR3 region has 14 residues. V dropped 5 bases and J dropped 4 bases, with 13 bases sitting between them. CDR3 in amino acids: CASSPRGGADTQYF. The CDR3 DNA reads TGTGCCAGCAGCCCGCGCGGCGGCGCAGATACGCAGTATTTT.

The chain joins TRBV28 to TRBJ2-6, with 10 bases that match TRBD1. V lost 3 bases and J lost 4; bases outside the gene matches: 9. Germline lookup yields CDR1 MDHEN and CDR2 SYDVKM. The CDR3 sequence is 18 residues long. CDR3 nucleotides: TGTGCCAGCAGTTTCCGGGACAGGGGCCGGGCAGGGGCCAACGTCCTGACTTTC. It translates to CASSFRDRGRAGANVLTF.

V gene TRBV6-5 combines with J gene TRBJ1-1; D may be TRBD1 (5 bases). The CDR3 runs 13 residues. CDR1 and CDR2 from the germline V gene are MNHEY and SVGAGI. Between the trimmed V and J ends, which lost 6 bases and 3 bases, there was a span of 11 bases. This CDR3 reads CASSAEGYTEAFF. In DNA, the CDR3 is TGTGCCAGCAGCGCGGAGGGGTACACTGAAGCTTTCTTT.

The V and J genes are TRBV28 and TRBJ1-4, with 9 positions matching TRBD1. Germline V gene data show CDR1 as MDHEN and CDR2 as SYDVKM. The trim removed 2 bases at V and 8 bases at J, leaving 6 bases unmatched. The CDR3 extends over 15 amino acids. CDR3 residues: CASSLSRGTGEKLFF. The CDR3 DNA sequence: TGTGCCAGCAGTTTAAGTCGGGGGACAGGGGAAAAACTGTTTTTT.

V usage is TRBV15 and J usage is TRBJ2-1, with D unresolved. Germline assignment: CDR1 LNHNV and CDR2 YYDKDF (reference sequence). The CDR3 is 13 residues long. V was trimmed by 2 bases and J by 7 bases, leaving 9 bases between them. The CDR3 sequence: CATSRHLGNEQFF. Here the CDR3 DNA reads TGTGCCACCAGCAGACATCTAGGGAATGAGCAGTTCTTC. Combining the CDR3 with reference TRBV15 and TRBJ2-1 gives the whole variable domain DAMVIQNPRYQVTQFGKPVTLSCSQTLNHNVMYWYQQKSSQAPKLLFHYYDKDFNNEADTPDNFQSRRPNTSFCFLDIRSPGLGDTAMYLCATSRHLGNEQFFGPGTRLTVL.

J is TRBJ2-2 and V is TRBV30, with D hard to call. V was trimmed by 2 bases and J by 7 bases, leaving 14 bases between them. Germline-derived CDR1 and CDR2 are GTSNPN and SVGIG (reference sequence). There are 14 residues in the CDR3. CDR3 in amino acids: CAWSPIISGGELFF. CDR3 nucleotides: TGTGCCTGGAGTCCCATAATTTCGGGCGGGGAGCTGTTTTTT. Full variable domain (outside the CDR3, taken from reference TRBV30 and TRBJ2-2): SQTIHQWPATLVQPVGSPLSLECTVEGTSNPNLYWYRQAAGRGLQLLFYSVGIGQISSEVPQNLSASRPQDRQFILSSKKLLLSDSGFYLCAWSPIISGGELFFGEGSRLTVL.

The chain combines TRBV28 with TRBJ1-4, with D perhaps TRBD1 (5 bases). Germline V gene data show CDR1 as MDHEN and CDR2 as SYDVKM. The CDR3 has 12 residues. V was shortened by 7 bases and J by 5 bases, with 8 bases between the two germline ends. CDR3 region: CASKQGNEKLFF. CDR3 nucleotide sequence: TGTGCCAGCAAGCAGGGAAATGAAAAACTGTTTTTT.

In DNA, the CDR3 is TGTGCCAGCAGCGTAGGACAGGAGCCCTCCTACGAGCAGTACTTC. Translation: CASSVGQEPSYEQYF. The J gene is TRBJ2-7, the V gene TRBV9, with D possibly TRBD1 on 6 matching bases. The germline CDR1 and CDR2 sequences are SGDLS and YYNGEE. Trimming pared 0 bases from V and 0 bases from J, leaving 10 bases between. CDR3 length: 15 residues.

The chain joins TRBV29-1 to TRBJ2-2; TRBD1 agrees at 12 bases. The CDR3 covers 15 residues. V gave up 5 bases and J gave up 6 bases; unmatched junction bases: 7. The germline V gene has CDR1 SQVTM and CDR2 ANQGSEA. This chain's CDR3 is CSVLGTGGEAGELFF. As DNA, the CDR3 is TGCAGCGTTTTAGGGACAGGGGGCGAGGCCGGGGAGCTGTTTTTT.